A selection of T cell receptor beta chains follows, all from one sample in a study of shared clonotypes between healthy human individuals. The method was immunoSEQ multiplex PCR; TCRdb's version includes in-frame clones alone and lacks a portion of them. This sample carries 950,000 to 1,100,000 clones, approximately 72% of them seen once, and the ten largest clones take approximately 1.3%. Material: memory CD4+ T cells sorted from blood. These receptors were obtained from a man younger than 35 in good health. Each CDR3 is given with its conserved first and last residue. Each record gives: V gene, CDR3 length, J gene, D gene, clone size, CDR3 protein, CDR3 DNA. A D gene is named only where the DNA matches it firmly. Rows may omit the clone size; those that give it use once, few, many or a size class.

V: TRBV7-2; length: 14; J: TRBJ2-2; D: NA; size: NA; CDR3: CASSLERLTGELFF; DNA: TGTGCCAGCAGCTTAGAGAGGCTCACCGGGGAGCTGTTTTTT
V: TRBV5-1; length: 13; J: TRBJ2-1; D: NA; size: NA; CDR3: CASSSIGDNEQFF; DNA: TGCGCCAGCAGCTCGATTGGCGACAATGAGCAGTTCTTC
V: TRBV7-9; length: 13; J: TRBJ2-7; D: NA; size: NA; CDR3: CASSLRADYEQYF; DNA: TGTGCCAGCAGCTTAAGGGCGGACTACGAGCAGTACTTC
V: TRBV7-9; length: 14; J: TRBJ2-2; D: TRBD2; size: NA; CDR3: CASSFGLATGELFF; DNA: TGTGCCAGCAGCTTCGGACTAGCGACCGGGGAGCTGTTTTTT
V: TRBV19; length: 12; J: TRBJ1-2; D: NA; size: few; CDR3: CASNEGKGGYTF; DNA: TGTGCCAGTAATGAGGGGAAGGGTGGCTACACCTTC
V: TRBV18; length: 15; J: TRBJ2-7; D: NA; size: few; CDR3: CASSPGGTYLNEQYF; DNA: TGTGCCAGCTCCCCCGGGGGAACCTACCTTAACGAGCAGTACTTC
V: TRBV14; length: 13; J: TRBJ1-4; D: NA; size: NA; CDR3: CASSQGRNEKLFF; DNA: TGTGCCAGCAGCCAGGGTAGAAATGAAAAACTGTTTTTT
V: TRBV13; length: 15; J: TRBJ1-4; D: TRBD1; size: NA; CDR3: CASSLYRGSGEKLFF; DNA: TGTGCCAGCAGCTTGTACAGGGGGTCGGGTGAAAAACTGTTTTTT
V: TRBV18; length: 14; J: TRBJ1-1; D: NA; size: few; CDR3: CASSLNRVGTEAFF; DNA: TGTGCCAGCTCATTAAACAGGGTAGGGACTGAAGCTTTCTTT
V: TRBV7-8; length: 15; J: TRBJ2-7; D: NA; size: NA; CDR3: CASSLGIAATYEQYF; DNA: TGTGCCAGCAGCTTAGGGATCGCGGCCACCTACGAGCAGTACTTC
V: TRBV27; length: 14; J: TRBJ1-2; D: NA; size: NA; CDR3: CASSFRGGSYGYTF; DNA: TGTGCCAGCAGTTTCCGGGGGGGTAGCTATGGCTACACCTTC
V: TRBV19; length: 16; J: TRBJ2-2; D: NA; size: NA; CDR3: CASSTRGDHGTGELFF; DNA: TGTGCCAGTAGTACCCGTGGGGACCATGGGACCGGGGAGCTGTTTTTT
V: TRBV5-6; length: 16; J: TRBJ2-1; D: TRBD2; size: NA; CDR3: CASSLEGTSGSSEQFF; DNA: TGTGCCAGCAGCTTAGAGGGGACTAGCGGGAGTAGTGAGCAGTTCTTC
V: TRBV10-3; length: 12; J: TRBJ2-1; D: NA; size: NA; CDR3: CAISPDLSEQFF; DNA: TGTGCCATCAGCCCGGACTTGAGTGAGCAGTTCTTC
V: TRBV7-2; length: 15; J: TRBJ1-5; D: NA; size: NA; CDR3: CASSLWGSSNQPQHF; DNA: TGTGCCAGCAGCTTATGGGGTTCTAGCAATCAGCCCCAGCATTTT
V: TRBV28; length: 16; J: TRBJ2-7; D: NA; size: NA; CDR3: CASSLKGGYQHYEQYF; DNA: TGTGCCAGCAGCTTAAAGGGGGGGTACCAACACTACGAGCAGTACTTC
V: TRBV27; length: 13; J: TRBJ2-5; D: NA; size: NA; CDR3: CASSLSRGETQYF; DNA: TGTGCCAGCAGTTTATCGAGGGGTGAGACCCAGTACTTC
V: TRBV7-9; length: 15; J: TRBJ2-2; D: NA; size: NA; CDR3: CANSERRANTGELFF; DNA: TGTGCCAACTCAGAACGCAGAGCGAACACCGGGGAGCTGTTTTTT
V: TRBV15; length: 14; J: TRBJ1-1; D: TRBD1; size: NA; CDR3: CATSRKGDSTEAFF; DNA: TGTGCCACCAGCAGAAAAGGGGACAGCACTGAAGCTTTCTTT
V: TRBV9; length: 14; J: TRBJ2-3; D: NA; size: NA; CDR3: CASSVDLQTDTQYF; DNA: TGTGCCAGCAGCGTAGATTTGCAAACAGATACGCAGTATTTT
V: TRBV5-4; length: 17; J: TRBJ2-2; D: NA; size: NA; CDR3: CASSLDRTYTNTGELFF; DNA: TGTGCCAGCAGCTTGGACAGGACCTACACGAACACCGGGGAGCTGTTTTTT
V: TRBV5-4; length: 13; J: TRBJ2-1; D: NA; size: NA; CDR3: CASSLGLAYEQFF; DNA: TGTGCCAGCAGCTTGGGATTAGCGTATGAGCAGTTCTTC
V: TRBV7-2; length: 14; J: TRBJ1-3; D: NA; size: NA; CDR3: CASSLGRAGNTIYF; DNA: TGTGCCAGCAGCTTAGGGCGCGCTGGAAACACCATATATTTT
V: TRBV5-1; length: 17; J: TRBJ1-3; D: TRBD1; size: few; CDR3: CASSWRQGAIPGNTIYF; DNA: TGCGCCAGCAGCTGGCGGCAGGGGGCGATTCCGGGAAACACCATATATTTT
V: TRBV15; length: 14; J: TRBJ2-5; D: NA; size: NA; CDR3: CATSSTTVGETQYF; DNA: TGTGCCACCAGCAGCACGACTGTTGGAGAGACCCAGTACTTC
V: TRBV5-1; length: 15; J: TRBJ2-3; D: NA; size: once; CDR3: CASSLAGTSTDTQYF; DNA: TGCGCCAGCAGCTTGGCCGGGACTAGCACAGATACGCAGTATTTT
V: TRBV29-1; length: 16; J: TRBJ1-2; D: TRBD1; size: NA; CDR3: CSVDITGDSANYGYTF; DNA: TGCAGCGTTGACATCACAGGGGACAGTGCTAACTATGGCTACACCTTC
V: TRBV5-6; length: 13; J: TRBJ2-5; D: TRBD1; size: NA; CDR3: CASRDRGLETQYF; DNA: TGTGCCAGCAGGGACAGGGGGCTGGAGACCCAGTACTTC
V: TRBV23-1; length: 14; J: TRBJ2-7; D: TRBD2; size: few; CDR3: CASTPPSGRAEQYF; DNA: TGCGCCAGCACCCCGCCTAGCGGGAGAGCCGAGCAGTACTTC
V: TRBV28; length: 14; J: TRBJ1-6; D: NA; size: few; CDR3: CASSLSQGKSPLHF; DNA: TGTGCCAGCAGTTTATCACAGGGAAAATCACCCCTCCACTTT
V: TRBV5-1; length: 15; J: TRBJ1-4; D: NA; size: few; CDR3: CASSPGSATNEKLFF; DNA: TGCGCCAGCAGCCCGGGGAGTGCAACTAATGAAAAACTGTTTTTT
V: TRBV5-4; length: 16; J: TRBJ2-3; D: TRBD1; size: NA; CDR3: CASSLLGTGSTDTQYF; DNA: TGTGCCAGCAGCTTATTAGGGACAGGGAGCACAGATACGCAGTATTTT
V: TRBV5-1; length: 15; J: TRBJ2-3; D: TRBD1; size: once; CDR3: CASSRPTGGTDTQYF; DNA: TGCGCCAGCAGCCGACCGACAGGGGGCACAGATACGCAGTATTTT